A selection of T cell receptor beta chains follows, all from one sample in a study of OX40 agonist ivuxolimab in advanced cancers. TCRdb's table, derived via immunoSEQ multiplex PCR, lists solely in-frame clones and lacks some. The sample lists 65,000 to 90,000 clones; around 90% were seen once. Sequences were derived from CD4+ or CD8+ T cells sorted from blood, sampled in a trial of the OX40 agonist ivuxolimab. The receptors were sampled from an adult with an advanced solid tumor such as melanoma, head and neck, liver or kidney cancer. Each CDR3 is given with its conserved first and last residue. D genes are given only for firm matches. Size values are once, few and many counts, or a class for expanded clones, and some rows have none.

V: TRBV9; D: NA; size: once; J: TRBJ2-1; DNA: TGTGCCAGCAGCCCCGGGACCCTCTACAATGAGCAGTTCTTC; CDR3: CASSPGTLYNEQFF
V: TRBV7-9; D: TRBD2; size: NA; J: TRBJ2-1; DNA: TGTGCCAGCAGCTCATCACTAGCGGGAGAAAATGAGCAGTTCTTC; CDR3: CASSSSLAGENEQFF
V: TRBV28; D: NA; size: NA; J: TRBJ2-1; DNA: TGTGCCAGCAGTGAGGTCCTCCAGGATGAGCAGTTCTTC; CDR3: CASSEVLQDEQFF
V: TRBV7-9; D: TRBD1; size: NA; J: TRBJ2-4; DNA: TGTGCCAGCAGCTTTGACAGGGGGAGAAACATTCAGTACTTC; CDR3: CASSFDRGRNIQYF
V: TRBV27; D: NA; size: NA; J: TRBJ2-1; DNA: TGTGCCAGCAGTTTTGGTAATGAGCAGTTCTTC; CDR3: CASSFGNEQFF
V: TRBV19; D: TRBD2; size: NA; J: TRBJ2-1; DNA: TGTGCCAGTAGCTTAGCGGGAGGGACCTACAATGAGCAGTTCTTC; CDR3: CASSLAGGTYNEQFF
V: TRBV27; D: NA; size: NA; J: TRBJ1-2; DNA: TGTGCCAGCAGCCTCCATGCGGGCTATGGCTACACCTTC; CDR3: CASSLHAGYGYTF
V: TRBV30; D: TRBD2; size: NA; J: TRBJ2-1; DNA: TGTGCCTTTAGCGGGGTCCCCTACAATGAGCAGTTCTTC; CDR3: CAFSGVPYNEQFF
V: TRBV13; D: TRBD1; size: once; J: TRBJ2-3; DNA: TGTGCCAGCAGCGTCGGACAGGGAACTTCTAGCACAGATACGCAGTATTTT; CDR3: CASSVGQGTSSTDTQYF
V: TRBV11-3; D: TRBD1; size: NA; J: TRBJ2-2; DNA: TGTGCCAGCAGCCCGACACCTCGGGACAGGGGGGCCACCGGGGAGCTGTTTTTT; CDR3: CASSPTPRDRGATGELFF
V: TRBV7-3; D: TRBD1; size: NA; J: TRBJ2-5; DNA: TGTGCCAGCAGCCTGAACAGGGGCCGCCAAGAGACCCAGTACTTC; CDR3: CASSLNRGRQETQYF
V: TRBV7-8; D: NA; size: NA; J: TRBJ2-7; DNA: TGTGCCAGCAGCTTTCGAACGACCTACGAGCAGTACTTC; CDR3: CASSFRTTYEQYF
V: TRBV27; D: TRBD2; size: once; J: TRBJ2-2; DNA: TGTGCCAGCAGTTTGGTACTAGCGACCACCGGGGAGCTGTTTTTT; CDR3: CASSLVLATTGELFF
V: TRBV5-4; D: NA; size: once; J: TRBJ2-5; DNA: TGTGCCAGCAGCCCGAGGGGGAGACAAGAGACCCAGTACTTC; CDR3: CASSPRGRQETQYF
V: TRBV9; D: NA; size: few; J: TRBJ2-2; DNA: TGTGCCAGCAGCGTAGACTGGAGCTCGGTCGGGGAGCTGTTTTTT; CDR3: CASSVDWSSVGELFF
V: TRBV7-3; D: NA; size: NA; J: TRBJ2-1; DNA: TGTGCCAGCAGCTTATGGGAGGACAATGAGCAGTTCTTC; CDR3: CASSLWEDNEQFF
V: TRBV19; D: NA; size: NA; J: TRBJ2-1; DNA: TGTGCCAGTCGGTCCATGACCCTTTCCCTCTCCTACAATGAGCAGTTCTTC; CDR3: CASRSMTLSLSYNEQFF
V: TRBV19; D: TRBD1; size: NA; J: TRBJ2-3; DNA: TGTGCCAGTAGTGCCGACAGGGGGCGAAGAGATACGCAGTATTTT; CDR3: CASSADRGRRDTQYF
V: TRBV5-4; D: NA; size: NA; J: TRBJ2-5; DNA: TGTGCCAGCAGCTTGCGTCTAATTGGGACCCAGTACTTC; CDR3: CASSLRLIGTQYF
V: TRBV18; D: NA; size: NA; J: TRBJ2-7; DNA: TGTGCCAGCTCACCAGGGGTGGGTTACGAGCAGTACTTC; CDR3: CASSPGVGYEQYF
V: TRBV18; D: TRBD1; size: NA; J: TRBJ1-5; DNA: TGTGCCAGCTCACCAATGGGACAGGGGAATCAGCCCCAGCATTTT; CDR3: CASSPMGQGNQPQHF
V: TRBV18; D: TRBD2; size: NA; J: TRBJ2-7; DNA: TGTGCCAGCTCACCAGACCGGGCAACCGGGGGGGAGCAGTACTTC; CDR3: CASSPDRATGGEQYF
V: TRBV6-5; D: NA; size: NA; J: TRBJ1-5; DNA: TGTGCCAGCAGTCCCGGTCGTTATAGCAATCAGCCCCAGCATTTT; CDR3: CASSPGRYSNQPQHF
V: TRBV7-9; D: NA; size: NA; J: TRBJ1-4; DNA: TGTGCCAGCAGCTTAGGGCAGGGCATTACAACTAATGAAAAACTGTTTTTT; CDR3: CASSLGQGITTNEKLFF
V: TRBV4-2; D: NA; size: once; J: TRBJ1-5; DNA: TGTGCCAGCAGCACGACCGGGAGGAGCAATCAGCCCCAGCATTTT; CDR3: CASSTTGRSNQPQHF
V: TRBV13; D: NA; size: NA; J: TRBJ2-3; DNA: TGTGCCAGCAGCTTAAGTACGGGGCTGGGAGATACGCAGTATTTT; CDR3: CASSLSTGLGDTQYF
V: TRBV10-3; D: NA; size: NA; J: TRBJ1-1; DNA: TGTGCCATCAGTGACCCTGGACAGACAATGAACACTGAAGCTTTCTTT; CDR3: CAISDPGQTMNTEAFF
V: TRBV19; D: NA; size: NA; J: TRBJ2-7; DNA: TGTGCCAGTACCCTAGTCGCCGGGGGAGGCGGCGAGCAGTACTTC; CDR3: CASTLVAGGGGEQYF
V: TRBV9; D: TRBD2; size: NA; J: TRBJ2-1; DNA: TGTGCCAGCAGCTCCCGTAGCGGGAGGGCCAGACCCTACAATGAGCAGTTCTTC; CDR3: CASSSRSGRARPYNEQFF
V: TRBV9; D: NA; size: few; J: TRBJ2-7; DNA: TGTGCCAGCAGCGTAAGGGACGGAGTTTACGAGCAGTACTTC; CDR3: CASSVRDGVYEQYF
V: TRBV29-1; D: NA; size: NA; J: TRBJ2-2; DNA: TGCAGCGTTCCGGGATACCGGGGGGAGCTGTTTTTT; CDR3: CSVPGYRGELFF
V: TRBV5-1; D: NA; size: NA; J: TRBJ1-1; DNA: TGCGCCAGCAGCTTGATCAGGGGTGATCAGGAAGCTTTCTTT; CDR3: CASSLIRGDQEAFF